This record concerns one TCR beta chain sequence. Its antigen has not been determined. No base qualities exist here, and no much larger clone lies one base off it. The cohort consisted of approximately 690 healthy bone marrow donors. Cohort members were all nominally healthy when sampled, although unrecorded immune exposures were likely present. The donor tested CMV seropositive and was one of the 289 seropositive cohort members. A peripheral blood sample was provided by each donor, and peripheral blood mononuclear cells were used for TCR beta sequencing. The Qiagen DNeasy Blood Extraction Kit was used to extract genomic DNA from the blood cell samples. The data stem from a study of cytomegalovirus exposure and HLA in healthy donors (dated 2017 in TCRdb). Study-level background: An earlier analysis of 550 to 700 of the donors reported approximately 290 Gb of sequence data and some 120 million unique TCR beta sequences from about 179 million T cells. Approximately 300 gigabases of sequencing data and around 87 million unique TCR sequences were included in an early release covering several hundred HLA-typed donors. Of the 398 genotyped donors, 65% to 90% fell in the genetic ancestry cluster associated with self-reported Caucasian donors. The aim of the study was to test whether cataloging public T cell receptors could identify signatures of past pathogen exposure. The T cell repertoires of 550 to 850 subjects were profiled by immunosequencing and related to cytomegalovirus serostatus. Besides the first cohort of hundreds of subjects, a separate validation cohort made up of some 110 different subjects was used. The study combined high-throughput TCR immunosequencing, statistical association of individual TCRs with disease status, and machine learning to predict cytomegalovirus infection status. A later analysis re-examined previously published TCR beta repertoires from hundreds of donors and added high-resolution HLA genotyping to investigate patterns of TCR occurrence. Rather than using new phenotypic data, the later analysis identified candidate immune exposures from TCR beta sequences and from how often those sequences occurred across donors. To decide whether each TCR beta V gene segment behaved as functional or pseudogenic, an earlier analysis of several hundred of the donors relied on high-throughput TCR beta sequencing. Donor age, sex, ethnicity and CMV serostatus were compiled alongside the repertoire data. Genome-wide SNP genotypes for about 60% of the roughly 700 donors were used in a later genetic analysis, which treated that subset as a discovery cohort. All discovery cohort repertoires had been generated using a single sequencing platform. HLA typing included class I and class II loci at four-digit resolution. Typing coverage differed by locus: A, B, C, DRB1 and DQB1 were typed in about 629-640 donors, DQA1 in approximately 520, DPA1 in some 600, and DPB1 in 472. Five DR-DQ haplotypes were handled as single units for association and clustering, since linkage in the cohort was strong. Among some 410 genotyped donors of the cohort, an average of roughly 240,000 unique TCR beta nucleotide sequences were sequenced per donor, roughly 20% of them non-productive. The research as a whole found: Several of the top co-occurrence clusters appeared to be linked to parvovirus B19, influenza, CMV and Epstein-Barr virus, according to a later analysis. Some IMGT-functional V segments, including TRBV6-2 and TRBV6-3, could not be distinguished by the 87-base-pair reads and were therefore excluded. A further reported finding was that TCR beta sequences accurately predicted the HLA-A and HLA-B alleles for most subjects in the first cohort. In a later analysis, most CMV-associated TCR beta chains were found to appear HLA-restricted, with HLA associations seemingly driven largely by CMV exposure. Compared with equally common non-associated chains, HLA-associated TCR beta chains in a later analysis were more clonally expanded and had lower generation probabilities. A cluster of highly shared sequence variants was judged likely to represent a technical artifact of the sequencing pipeline. The classifier was reported to diagnose cytomegalovirus status with high specificity and sensitivity in both the original cohort and the validation cohort. It was suggested by the authors that the approach could potentially be generalized to other disease states and immunological phenotypes. Over 15 rarely observed V segments, including chromosome 9 orphons, were excluded from the earlier analysis of some 590 of the donors because counts were too low. For the cohort, immune exposure information was limited to CMV serostatus. In an earlier analysis of approximately 600 of the donors, most TCR beta V segments were observed in productive rearrangements about 87% or about 30% of the time, broadly matching IMGT annotations. Strong co-occurrence of HLA alleles, especially DR and DQ, made assigning TCR associations to individual alleles difficult. HLA typing was unavailable for some donors at each locus, so association tests used only the typed subset. Most TCR sequences were seen in very few donors, while some public TCRs were found in many individuals. A few of the identified cytomegalovirus-associated TCR beta chains were confirmed in vitro to be specific for cytomegalovirus antigens. The presence/absence analyses assumed that sequencing depth was roughly uniform across donors, and that assumption may not be true. A later analysis found that TCR association rates varied across HLA loci, with DRB1 alleles showing the most associated TCRs and HLA-C alleles the fewest. An association between a missense DCLRE1C variant and V-gene and J-gene trimming of TCR beta chains was found in a later genetic analysis and replicated in an independent cohort. A later analysis associated around 16,000 TCR beta sequences with specific HLA alleles at a false discovery rate of 0.05. This cohort had only TCR beta chains sequenced, and the lack of alpha or paired-chain data limited which features could be detected. A total of fewer than 200 TCR beta chains were listed by the study as associated with cytomegalovirus. Compared with the roughly 670-donor mean, donors in an Asian-associated ancestry cluster had fewer N-insertions in productive TCRs, according to a later genetic analysis. Correlated functional status among segregating V segments might reflect linkage disequilibrium, but an unknown experimental factor could not be ruled out.

Trimming costs V 5 bases and J 2 bases, and their ends lie 10 bases apart. The CDR3 goes from the cysteine to the phenylalanine over 13 residues. Only CDR3 DNA is held: 39 bases, read in frame from base 1. Via the germline V gene, CDR1 is SGHRS and CDR2 YFSETQ. Library preparation used the immunoSEQ multiplex PCR assay. For the multiplex PCR, a mixture combining 60 forward primers for TCR Vbeta segments and 13 reverse primers for TCR Jbeta segments was used. The CDR3 region of rearranged TCR beta genes was amplified from genomic DNA by a multiplex PCR assay. Amplified TCR beta libraries were sequenced as 87-base-pair reads on the Illumina HiSeq System. The original pipeline was this. A later analysis counted 75 million to 100 million unique TCR beta chains across the 690 or so repertoires, and around 9.9 million of these chains were shared by at least two donors. Raw reads were error-corrected and collapsed into unique sequences with a nearest-neighbor algorithm that merged closely related sequences to remove PCR and sequencing errors. CDR3 sequences were aligned to IMGT reference sequences to assign V, D and J gene segments. For a sequence to be retained, a match of at least six nucleotides was required to both a V gene segment and a J gene segment. Rearrangements were classified as productive when the CDR3 lacked stop codons and remained in frame with V and J, and all other rearrangements were classified as non-productive. CDR3 was defined according to IMGT convention as the region running from the second conserved V-encoded cysteine to the conserved J-encoded phenylalanine. The earlier analysis of about 500 of the donors excluded sequences that lacked an unambiguous match to a single V gene segment. In an earlier analysis of several hundred of the donors, a V segment was called functional when productive rearrangements were above 56.7%, and segregating when the standard deviation between donors exceeded 5%. A statistical classification framework was developed to diagnose cytomegalovirus status using the catalog of TCR beta chain sequences. A later analysis assigned V and J genes by comparing TCR nucleotide sequences with IMGT/GENE-DB human TR gene sequences. In a later analysis, CDR3 sequences and most-parsimonious VDJ recombination scenarios were assigned using the TCRdist pipeline. In a later analysis, each TCR beta chain was defined by its CDR3 amino acid sequence together with its V-gene family, and reads lacking a unique V-gene family were excluded. A later analysis removed roughly 590 highly shared, low-generation-probability nucleotide sequences to deal with suspected cross-contamination and a sequencing artifact. For each public chain, a later analysis derived a clonal expansion index from normalized ranks of inferred template counts within each repertoire. In a later analysis, generation probabilities were computed with a VDJ recombination model fitted to out-of-frame rearrangements, and the resulting probabilities were checked against IGoR. In a later analysis, hypergeometric tests were used to score TCR-TCR, TCR-HLA and TCR-CMV co-occurrence, with a repertoire-size bias correction applied to TCR pairs. A later analysis estimated false discovery rates by permuting HLA or CMV assignments 20 times. In a later analysis, co-occurring TCRs were grouped with DBSCAN, and TCRdist sequence similarity was added when clustering was performed within HLA-allele-positive subsets. Repertoires with fewer than 30,000 or more than 120,000 public chains, plus five repertoires with anomalous nucleotide sharing, were excluded from co-occurrence clustering. TCRdb re-hosts the immuneACCESS table, in-frame sequences only. Its copies lack some clones; in the studies checked, an unresolved V gene accounts for under half of them, and the cause for the rest is not known. V, J and clone size are those of that table, while D and trimming were read from the DNA. The sample contains a few hundred thousand clones, over 80% of them found a single time. Of the sample, 10% falls within the top ten clones.

The origin of this receptor is a woman between 45 and 65 years old in good health and CMV-seropositive. Sequencing was performed on PBMCs. The rearranged chain carries TRBV5-1 and TRBJ2-5, with no reliable assignment of the D segment. The sequenced DNA is TGCGCCAGCAGTAAGAACCAGCAAGAGACCCAGTACTTC. Translated, it reads CASSKNQQETQYF.